The clone carrying this T cell receptor (beta chain) was recorded once. No antigen is known for it. Here immunoSEQ multiplex PCR was the method, and the copy in TCRdb shows in-frame clones only, minus some. The sample lists fewer than 35,000 clones, around 87% occurring once. This sample was taken from a study of PD-L1 blockade in urothelial cancer. Overall study context: Males with bladder-origin urothelial cancer made up about 85% of the roughly 29 patients. Median T cell yield per blood sample was 120,000 to 150,000 cells.

Study-wide results and limits: Survival was better when pretreatment blood TCR clonality fell below the median.

Germline V gene data show CDR1 as MNHNY and CDR2 as SVGAGI (reference sequence). The CDR3 covers 16 residues. The V segment lost 6 bases and the J segment 2 bases; nucleotides outside the gene matches: 9. The sequenced sample was PBMCs, obtained around atezolizumab (anti-PD-L1) treatment. The chain recombines TRBV6-6 with TRBJ1-3; 8 bases are a match to TRBD1. This receptor was identified in a man between 45 and 60 years old with urothelial cancer. The CDR3 DNA is TGTGCCAGCAGACAGCCGCAGGGGGCCCCTGGAAACACCATATATTTT. Protein sequence: CASRQPQGAPGNTIYF.